This paragraph covers one T cell receptor beta chain sequence. The data were obtained in a study of T cells in Graves' hyperthyroidism and ophthalmopathy. The CDR3 regions of TCR beta were amplified from RNA transcripts. The TCR CDR3 first-round RT-PCR relied on the HTBI primer set. TCRdb re-analysed the multiplex PCR reads in MiXCR, keeping a single row per CDR3 protein. The table has approximately 590,000 distinct CDR3 sequences, more than 15% seen once. The TCR originated in a woman aged 25 to 39 with Graves' hyperthyroidism. Sequenced material: blood.

The CDR3 nucleotides read TGTGCCAGCAGCTTAGGTCGCGGGAGCACTGAAGCTTTCTTT. Translating it yields CASSLGRGSTEAFF. V and J are TRBV7-2 and TRBJ1-1; D is uncertain. Trimming removed 1 base from V and 4 bases from J, with 10 bases in between. CDR1 is SGHTA, CDR2 FQGNSA, per germline. The length of the CDR3 is 14 residues.